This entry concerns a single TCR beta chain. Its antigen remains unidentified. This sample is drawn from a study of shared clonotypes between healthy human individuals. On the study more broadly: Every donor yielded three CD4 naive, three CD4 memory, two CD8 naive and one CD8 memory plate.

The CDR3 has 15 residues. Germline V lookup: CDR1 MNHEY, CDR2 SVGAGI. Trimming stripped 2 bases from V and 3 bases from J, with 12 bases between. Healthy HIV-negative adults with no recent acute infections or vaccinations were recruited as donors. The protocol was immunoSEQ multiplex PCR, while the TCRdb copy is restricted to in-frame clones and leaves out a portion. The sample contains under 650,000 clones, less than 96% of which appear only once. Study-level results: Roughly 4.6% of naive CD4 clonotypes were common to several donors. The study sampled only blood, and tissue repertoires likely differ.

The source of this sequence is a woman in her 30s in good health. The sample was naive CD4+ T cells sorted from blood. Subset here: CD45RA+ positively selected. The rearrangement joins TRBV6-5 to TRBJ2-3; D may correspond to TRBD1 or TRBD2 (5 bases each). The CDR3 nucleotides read TGTGCCAGCAGTTACCGAGGGCAGGGAACAGATACGCAGTATTTT. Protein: CASSYRGQGTDTQYF.